This T cell receptor (beta chain) stems from a study of cytomegalovirus exposure and HLA in healthy donors. General study results and limits: Earlier findings revealed that most TCR beta V segments proved productive either about 87% or about 30% of the time. In a later analysis, TCR beta V- and J-gene trimming was associated with a missense DCLRE1C variant.

V was pared by 8 bases and J by 5 bases, with 6 bases of the junction left unmatched. The CDR3 covers 13 residues. The germline CDR1 and CDR2 sequences are SNHLY and FYNNEI. The PCR used 60 Vbeta and 13 Jbeta primers. Per the original methods: A later analysis counted 65 million to 90 million unique TCR beta chains, some 10 million shared. Generated by immunoSEQ multiplex PCR, the TCRdb table keeps only in-frame clones and is missing some. The DNA was the basis for D and trimming; V, J and clone size are from that table. The sample yields approximately 280,000 clones, approximately 90% seen once. As concerns this clone: The antigen remains undetermined.

Material for sequencing was PBMCs. The sequence was collected from a woman aged 18-35 years in good health and CMV-seronegative. This rearrangement joins TRBV2 to TRBJ1-2; the match to TRBD1 covers 9 bases. The chain's CDR3 is CASSRTGVYGYTF. The CDR3 DNA is TGTGCCAGCTCCAGGACAGGGGTATATGGCTACACCTTC. Supplemented by reference TRBV2 and TRBJ1-2, the full variable domain reads EPEVTQTPSHQVTQMGQEVILRCVPISNHLYFYWYRQILGQKVEFLVSFYNNEISEKSEIFDDQFSVERPDGSNFTLKIRSTKLEDSAMYFCASSRTGVYGYTFGSGTRLTVV.